Here is one T cell receptor beta chain with its context. The sample comes from a study of blood T cell repertoires in COVID-19. About the study: Nucleic acid was either cDNA or gDNA, and it came from T cells, B-cell-depleted T cells, or PBMCs.

Data came from immunoSEQ multiplex PCR; TCRdb stores just in-frame clones and leaves some out. Of around 60,000 clones in the sample, over 65% were seen once. Input material: peripheral blood. The receptor's source is an older man with active or convalescent COVID-19.

The CDR3 DNA is TGCGCCAGCAGCTGGGCGGGAGTGCAGTACTTC. Translation: CASSWAGVQYF. This chain uses TRBV5-1 with TRBJ2-7; the match to TRBD2 covers 7 bases. Trimming took 3 bases from V and 9 from J; bases not matched to a gene: 3. The CDR3 covers 11 residues. Germline values: CDR1 SGHRS, CDR2 YFSETQ.